A single sample gave rise to the 10 T cell receptor beta chains below, sequenced in a study of cytomegalovirus exposure and HLA in healthy donors. The primer mix had 60 Vbeta and 13 Jbeta primers. Assay: immunoSEQ multiplex PCR; the TCRdb copy retains only in-frame clones and omits some. The repertoire holds around 160,000 clones, with roughly 85% as singletons. Sequencing used PBMCs. The receptors were gathered from a man between 50 and 59 years old in good health and CMV-seropositive.

The chain uses TRBV28 and TRBJ2-7; 8 nucleotides align to TRBD1. J gave up 1 base and V 5 bases, and 16 bases lay outside the gene matches. This CDR3 has 18 amino acids. Germline assignment: CDR1 MDHEN and CDR2 SYDVKM. This CDR3 is CASSARSRQGPRSYEQYF. As DNA, the CDR3 is TGTGCCAGCAGTGCCCGATCCCGACAGGGGCCAAGGTCCTACGAGCAGTACTTC.

This rearrangement joins TRBV27 to TRBJ2-7; 7 nucleotides align to TRBD2. Trimming cost V 6 bases and J 9 bases; bases outside gene matches: 17. The CDR3 has 15 amino acids. Germline V gives CDR1 MNHEY, CDR2 SMNVEV (reference sequence). CDR3 DNA sequence: TGTGCCAGCAGCCCCTCCTCCTGGGGGGGGTGGGGGCAGTACTTC. Translation: CASSPSSWGGWGQYF.

V is TRBV6-1 and J is TRBJ1-2; a weak D match, TRBD1 (5 bases). The germline V gene encodes CDR1 MNHNS and CDR2 SASEGT. The CDR3 extends over 15 amino acids. The V and J ends lost 2 bases and 0 bases respectively, with 10 bases between them. CDR3 residues: CASSEQTASNYGYTF. CDR3 coding DNA: TGTGCCAGCAGTGAACAGACAGCTTCTAACTATGGCTACACCTTC.

The V and J genes are TRBV28 and TRBJ2-7; 10 nucleotides line up with TRBD1. CDR1 is MDHEN, CDR2 SYDVKM, per germline. V lost 4 bases and J lost 5; bases outside the gene matches: 5. The CDR3 totals 14 residues. The CDR3 protein is CASSWTGGQDEQYF. The CDR3 DNA follows: TGTGCCAGCAGTTGGACAGGGGGTCAGGACGAGCAGTACTTC.

The chain recombines TRBV19 with TRBJ2-3; 15 bases align to TRBD2. Germline lookup yields CDR1 LNHDA and CDR2 SQIVND (reference sequence). J lost 4 bases, V lost 5 bases, and 4 bases had no gene match. CDR3 size: 16 residues. CDR3 nucleotides: TGTGCCAGTAGTCCGGGACTAGCGGGGGGTGCAGATACGCAGTATTTT. Encoded protein: CASSPGLAGGADTQYF.

V and J are TRBV5-4 and TRBJ2-3; D perhaps matches TRBD1 (6 bases). Trimming cost V 1 base and J 1 base, with 10 bases left between them. The germline CDR1 and CDR2 sequences are SGHNT and YYREEE (reference sequence). CDR3 length equals 15 residues. DNA for the CDR3: TGTGCCAGCAGCTTGTTCGGACAGCGCACAGATACGCAGTATTTT. This translates into CASSLFGQRTDTQYF.

In this sample, this clone turned up a few times. The chain uses TRBV6-4 and TRBJ2-3, with 11 bases that match TRBD1. In germline, CDR1 is MRHNA, CDR2 SNTAGT. The CDR3 is 16 amino acids. Trimming cost V 6 bases and J 0 bases; bases outside gene matches: 5. Here the CDR3 DNA reads TGTGCCAGCAGCCCGGGACAGGGGGGTAGCACAGATACGCAGTATTTT. Translated, it gives CASSPGQGGSTDTQYF.

The chain couples TRBV28 to TRBJ2-5; 7 bases agree with TRBD2. Germline assignment: CDR1 MDHEN and CDR2 SYDVKM. Unmatched junction bases numbered 13, after V lost 4 bases and J lost 5 bases. This CDR3 is built from 16 residues. The CDR3 DNA follows: TGTGCCAGCAGTTGGGGGGGACCGTCTGGGCGGGAGACCCAGTACTTC. Amino acid sequence: CASSWGGPSGRETQYF. Looking up the rest from reference TRBV28 and TRBJ2-5 gives the full variable domain: DVKVTQSSRYLVKRTGEKVFLECVQDMDHENMFWYRQDPGLGLRLIYFSYDVKMKEKGDIPEGYSVSREKKERFSLILESASTNQTSMYLCASSWGGPSGRETQYFGPGTRLLVL.

As regards this clone: Different DNA sequences within this sample yield the same CDR3. V and J are TRBV25-1 and TRBJ1-4; 8 positions agree with TRBD1. The trim removed 3 bases at V and 7 bases at J, leaving 7 bases unmatched. Germline V gene lookup returns CDR1 MGHDK and CDR2 SYGVNS. CDR3 length: 15 residues. CDR3 region: CASSDSRGPGEKLFF. The CDR3 nucleotides read TGTGCCAGCAGTGATTCCAGGGGGCCTGGTGAAAAACTGTTTTTT.

The chain links TRBV2 to TRBJ2-4; 9 bases match TRBD2. The CDR3 extends over 16 amino acids. Germline lookup yields CDR1 SNHLY and CDR2 FYNNEI. J was trimmed by 2 bases and V by 8 bases; bases with no gene match: 10. The CDR3 here is CASAPGGGGPKNIQYF. In DNA form, the CDR3 reads TGTGCCAGCGCCCCGGGCGGGGGGGGACCCAAAAACATTCAGTACTTC.